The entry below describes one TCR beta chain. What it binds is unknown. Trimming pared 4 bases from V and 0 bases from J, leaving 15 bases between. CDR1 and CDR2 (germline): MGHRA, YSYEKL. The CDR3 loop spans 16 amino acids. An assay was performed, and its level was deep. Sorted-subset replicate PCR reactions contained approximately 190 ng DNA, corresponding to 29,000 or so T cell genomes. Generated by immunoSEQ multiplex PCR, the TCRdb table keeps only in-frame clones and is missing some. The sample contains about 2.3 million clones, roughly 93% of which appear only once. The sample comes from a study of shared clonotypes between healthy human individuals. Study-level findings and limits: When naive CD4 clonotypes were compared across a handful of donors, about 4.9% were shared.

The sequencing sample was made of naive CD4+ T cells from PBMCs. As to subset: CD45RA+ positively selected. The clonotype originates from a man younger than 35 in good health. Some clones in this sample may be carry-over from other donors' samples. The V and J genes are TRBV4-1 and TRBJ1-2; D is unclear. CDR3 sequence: CASSPRHDLANYGYTF. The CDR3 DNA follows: TGCGCCAGCAGCCCCCGCCATGATCTAGCTAACTATGGCTACACCTTC.